By proportion, the clone carrying this T cell receptor (beta chain) is medium-sized. Its matching antigen is unknown. This record belongs to a study of OX40 agonist ivuxolimab in advanced cancers. On the study more broadly: Prior checkpoint blockade (anti-PD-1, anti-PD-L1 or anti-CTLA-4) was permitted; around 37% had it. Findings and limits, study-wide: At doses 0.1 to 3.0 mg/kg, CD4+ and CD8+ clones expanded.

The CDR3 length is 12 residues. The V gene lost 4 bases and the J gene lost 4 bases, with 10 bases spanning the gap. CDR1 and CDR2 from the germline V gene are SQVTM and ANQGSEA. The repertoire was sequenced with immunoSEQ multiplex PCR; TCRdb's copy has only in-frame clones and lacks some. The sample lists 35,000 to 45,000 clones; approximately 89% were seen once. Researchers took blood at baseline, on cycle 4 day 1, and on cycle 7 day 1. The sequencing here drew on CD4+ or CD8+ T cells sorted from blood, taken in a trial of the OX40 agonist ivuxolimab. The receptor was derived from an adult with an advanced solid tumor such as melanoma, head and neck, liver or kidney cancer. The gene calls are TRBV29-1 and TRBJ1-1; D not resolved. Here the CDR3 reads CSVVMTSTEAFF. The CDR3, as DNA: TGCAGCGTTGTAATGACGAGCACTGAAGCTTTCTTT.